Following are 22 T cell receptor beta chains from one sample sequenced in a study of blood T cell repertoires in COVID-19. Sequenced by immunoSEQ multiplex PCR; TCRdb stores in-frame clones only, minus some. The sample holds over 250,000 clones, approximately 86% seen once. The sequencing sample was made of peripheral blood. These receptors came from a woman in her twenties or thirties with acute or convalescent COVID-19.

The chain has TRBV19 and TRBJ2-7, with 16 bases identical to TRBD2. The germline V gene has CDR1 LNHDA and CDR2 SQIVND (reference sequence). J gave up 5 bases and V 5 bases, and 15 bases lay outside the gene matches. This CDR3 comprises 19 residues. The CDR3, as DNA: TGTGCCAGTAGTCCCCCGACAGCCGGGACTAGCGGGAGGGCCAACGAGCAGTACTTC. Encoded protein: CASSPPTAGTSGRANEQYF.

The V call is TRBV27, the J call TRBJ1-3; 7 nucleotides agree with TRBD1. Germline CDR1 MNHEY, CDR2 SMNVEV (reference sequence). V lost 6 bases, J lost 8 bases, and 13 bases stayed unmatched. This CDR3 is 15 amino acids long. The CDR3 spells CASRSTTGPPDTIYF. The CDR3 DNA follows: TGTGCCAGCAGATCCACGACAGGGCCTCCGGACACCATATATTTT.

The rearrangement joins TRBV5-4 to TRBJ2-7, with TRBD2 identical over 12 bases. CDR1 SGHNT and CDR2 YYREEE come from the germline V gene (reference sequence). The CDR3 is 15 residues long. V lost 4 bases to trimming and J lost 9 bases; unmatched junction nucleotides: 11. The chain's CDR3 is CASSPPGTSGQGQYF. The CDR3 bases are TGTGCCAGCAGCCCGCCCGGGACTAGCGGGCAAGGGCAGTACTTC.

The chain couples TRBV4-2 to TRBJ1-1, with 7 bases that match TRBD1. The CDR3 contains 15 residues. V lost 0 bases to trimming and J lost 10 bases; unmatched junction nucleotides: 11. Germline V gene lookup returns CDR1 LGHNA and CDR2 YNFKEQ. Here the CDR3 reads CASSQEGDRVALAFF. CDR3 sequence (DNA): TGTGCCAGCAGCCAAGAAGGCGACAGGGTCGCATTAGCTTTCTTT.

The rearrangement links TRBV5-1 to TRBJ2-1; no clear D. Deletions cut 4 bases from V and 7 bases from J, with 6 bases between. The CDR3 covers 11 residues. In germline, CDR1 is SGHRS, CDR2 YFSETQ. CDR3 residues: CASSTHNEQFF. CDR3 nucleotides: TGCGCCAGCAGCACACATAATGAGCAGTTCTTC.

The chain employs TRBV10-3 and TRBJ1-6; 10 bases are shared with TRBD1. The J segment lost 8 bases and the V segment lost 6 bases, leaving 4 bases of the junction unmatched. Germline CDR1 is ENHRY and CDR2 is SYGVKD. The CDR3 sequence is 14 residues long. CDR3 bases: TGTGCCATCAGGAGGGACAGGGGTGATTCACCCCTCCACTTT. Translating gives CAIRRDRGDSPLHF.

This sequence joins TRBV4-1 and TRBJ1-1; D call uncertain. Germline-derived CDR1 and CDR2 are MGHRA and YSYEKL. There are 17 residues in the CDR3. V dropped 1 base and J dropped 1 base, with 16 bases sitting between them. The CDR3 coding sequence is TGCGCCAGCAGCCAAGCGGGCCCCGGGCGGGGGAACACTGAAGCTTTCTTT. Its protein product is CASSQAGPGRGNTEAFF.

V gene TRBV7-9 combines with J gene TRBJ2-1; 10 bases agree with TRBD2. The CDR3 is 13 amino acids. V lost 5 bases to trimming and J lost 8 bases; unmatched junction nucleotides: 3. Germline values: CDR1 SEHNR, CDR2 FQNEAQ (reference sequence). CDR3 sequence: CASSRLAGHEQFF. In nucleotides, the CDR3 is TGTGCCAGCAGCCGACTAGCGGGCCATGAGCAGTTCTTC. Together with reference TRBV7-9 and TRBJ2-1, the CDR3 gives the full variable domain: DTGVSQNPRHKITKRGQNVTFRCDPISEHNRLYWYRQTLGQGPEFLTYFQNEAQLEKSRLLSDRFSAERPKGSFSTLEIQRTEQGDSAMYLCASSRLAGHEQFFGPGTRLTVL.

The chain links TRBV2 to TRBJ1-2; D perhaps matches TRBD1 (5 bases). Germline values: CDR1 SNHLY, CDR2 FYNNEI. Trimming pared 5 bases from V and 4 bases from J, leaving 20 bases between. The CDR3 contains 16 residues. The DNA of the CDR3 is TGTGCCAGCAGTAACTCCCGGCAGGGAGGGCTCTATGGCTACACCTTC. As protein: CASSNSRQGGLYGYTF.

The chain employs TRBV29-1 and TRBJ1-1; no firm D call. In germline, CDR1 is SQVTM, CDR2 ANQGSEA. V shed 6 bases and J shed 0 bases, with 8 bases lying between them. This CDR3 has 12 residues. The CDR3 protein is CSVQTMNTEAFF. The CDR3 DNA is TGCAGCGTACAAACCATGAACACTGAAGCTTTCTTT.

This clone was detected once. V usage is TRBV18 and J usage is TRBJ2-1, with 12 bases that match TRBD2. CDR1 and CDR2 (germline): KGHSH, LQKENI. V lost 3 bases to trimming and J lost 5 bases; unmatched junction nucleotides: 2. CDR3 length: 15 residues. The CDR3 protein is CASSPGLAGHNEQFF. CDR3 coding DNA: TGTGCCAGCTCACCCGGACTAGCGGGGCACAATGAGCAGTTCTTC. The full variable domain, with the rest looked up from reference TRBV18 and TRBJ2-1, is NAGVMQNPRHLVRRRGQEARLRCSPMKGHSHVYWYRQLPEEGLKFMVYLQKENIIDESGMPKERFSAEFPKEGPSILRIQQVVRGDSAAYFCASSPGLAGHNEQFFGPGTRLTVL.

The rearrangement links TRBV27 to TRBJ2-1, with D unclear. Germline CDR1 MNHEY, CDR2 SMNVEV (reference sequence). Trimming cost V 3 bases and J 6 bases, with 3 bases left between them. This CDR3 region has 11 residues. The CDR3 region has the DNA TGTGCCAGCAGTTTTCTCAATGAGCAGTTCTTC. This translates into CASSFLNEQFF.

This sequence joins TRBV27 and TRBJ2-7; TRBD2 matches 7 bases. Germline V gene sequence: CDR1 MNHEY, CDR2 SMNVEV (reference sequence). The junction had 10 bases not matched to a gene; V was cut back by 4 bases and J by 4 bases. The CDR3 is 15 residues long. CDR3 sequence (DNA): TGTGCCAGCAGTTCGGGGGGACCGCTAGGTTACGAGCAGTACTTC. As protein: CASSSGGPLGYEQYF.

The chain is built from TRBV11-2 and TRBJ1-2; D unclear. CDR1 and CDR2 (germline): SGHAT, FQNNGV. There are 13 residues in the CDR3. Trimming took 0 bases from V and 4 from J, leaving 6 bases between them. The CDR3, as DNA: TGTGCCAGCAGCTTAGATGGGAGCTATGGCTACACCTTC. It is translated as CASSLDGSYGYTF.

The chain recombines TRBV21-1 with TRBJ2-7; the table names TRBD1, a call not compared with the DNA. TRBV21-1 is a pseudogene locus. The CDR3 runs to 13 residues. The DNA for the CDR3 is TGTGCCAGCAGCATCAGGATAGCAGGGGGGCAGTACTTC. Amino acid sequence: CASSIRIAGGQYF.

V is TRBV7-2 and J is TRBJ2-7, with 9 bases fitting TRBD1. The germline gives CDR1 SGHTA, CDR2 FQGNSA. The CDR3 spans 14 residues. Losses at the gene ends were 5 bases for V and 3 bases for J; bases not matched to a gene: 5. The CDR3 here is CASSPMDRGYEQYF. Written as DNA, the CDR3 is TGTGCCAGCAGCCCGATGGACAGGGGCTACGAGCAGTACTTC.

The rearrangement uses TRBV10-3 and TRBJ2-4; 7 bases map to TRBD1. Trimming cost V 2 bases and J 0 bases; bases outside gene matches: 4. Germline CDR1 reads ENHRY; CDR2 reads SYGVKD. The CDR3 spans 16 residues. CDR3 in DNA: TGTGCCATCAGTGAGGGGACAGAACTAGCCAAAAACATTCAGTACTTC. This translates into CAISEGTELAKNIQYF.

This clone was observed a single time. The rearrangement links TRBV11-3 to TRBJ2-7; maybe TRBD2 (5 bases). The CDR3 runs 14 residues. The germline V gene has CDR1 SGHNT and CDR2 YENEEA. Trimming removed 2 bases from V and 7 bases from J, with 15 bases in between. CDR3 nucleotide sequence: TGTGCCAGCAGCTTATTCGGGGATCGGACGGAGCAGTACTTC. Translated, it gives CASSLFGDRTEQYF.

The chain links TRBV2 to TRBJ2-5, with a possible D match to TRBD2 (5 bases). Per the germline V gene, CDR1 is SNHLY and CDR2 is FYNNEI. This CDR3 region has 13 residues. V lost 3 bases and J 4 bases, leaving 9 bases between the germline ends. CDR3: CASSEERAETQYF. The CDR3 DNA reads TGTGCCAGCAGTGAGGAGAGGGCAGAGACCCAGTACTTC.

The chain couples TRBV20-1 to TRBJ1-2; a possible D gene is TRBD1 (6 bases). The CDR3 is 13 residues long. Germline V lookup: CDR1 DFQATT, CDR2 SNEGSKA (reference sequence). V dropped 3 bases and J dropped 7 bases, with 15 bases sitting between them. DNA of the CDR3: TGCAGTGCTAGTTCGGGGGGCGCGGGTGGCTACACCTTC. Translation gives CSASSGGAGGYTF.

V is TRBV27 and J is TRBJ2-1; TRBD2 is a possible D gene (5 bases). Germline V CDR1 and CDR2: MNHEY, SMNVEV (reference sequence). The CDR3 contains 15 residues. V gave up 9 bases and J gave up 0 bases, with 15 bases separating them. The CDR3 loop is CASSSGLSSYNEQFF. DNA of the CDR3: TGTGCCAGTTCGAGCGGCTTGAGCTCCTACAATGAGCAGTTCTTC.

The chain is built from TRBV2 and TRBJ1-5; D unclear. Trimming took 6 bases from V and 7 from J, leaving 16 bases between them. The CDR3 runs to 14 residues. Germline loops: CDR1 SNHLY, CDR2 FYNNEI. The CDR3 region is CASRAGRLEQPQHF. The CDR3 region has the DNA TGTGCCAGCAGGGCAGGAAGGTTAGAACAGCCCCAGCATTTT.